The rows below give T cell receptor beta chains drawn from one sample of a study of blood T cell repertoires in COVID-19. The method was immunoSEQ multiplex PCR; TCRdb's version includes in-frame clones alone and lacks a portion of them. The table has hundreds of thousands of clones, approximately 90% seen once; the top ten hold about 1.5%. The sample comprised PBMCs or T cells enriched from blood (not recorded which). The receptors were sampled from a woman younger than 35 who had been exposed to COVID-19. Each CDR3 is given with its conserved first and last residue. A D gene is named only where the DNA matches it firmly. Where a row states a size, it is once, few, many or the class of an expanded clone; other rows omit it.

J gene	clone size	V gene	D gene	CDR3 DNA	CDR3 protein
TRBJ2-4	-	TRBV12-3/TRBV12-4	-	TGTGCCAGCACTCTCCGGGACAAAAACATTCAGTACTTC	CASTLRDKNIQYF
TRBJ2-3	-	TRBV3-1/TRBV3-2	-	TGTGCCAGCAGCCAGGCCGACCCAGGGACAGATACGCAGTATTTT	CASSQADPGTDTQYF
TRBJ2-3	-	TRBV7-9	TRBD1	TGTGCCAGCAGCGCCAGGGGGCGCACAGATACGCAGTATTTT	CASSARGRTDTQYF
TRBJ2-7	-	TRBV18	-	TGTGCCAGCTCACCAATTAGCGGTAGGAGCTCCTACGAGCAGTACTTC	CASSPISGRSSYEQYF
TRBJ2-7	once	TRBV6-2/TRBV6-3	TRBD1	TGTGCCAGCAGTCCGGGACAGGGGGCGCTCAACGAGCAGTACTTC	CASSPGQGALNEQYF
TRBJ2-5	-	TRBV5-1	-	TGCGCCAGCAGCCGAGGATGGAGGAAAGAGACCCAGTACTTC	CASSRGWRKETQYF
TRBJ1-5	-	TRBV2	-	TGTGCCAGCAGTGACCAGGGATTGAATCAGCCCCAGCATTTT	CASSDQGLNQPQHF
TRBJ1-2	once	TRBV5-6	-	TGTGCCAGCAGCTTGGTACAGGCCTATAACTATGGCTACACCTTC	CASSLVQAYNYGYTF
TRBJ2-6	-	TRBV6-2/TRBV6-3	-	TGTGCCAGCAGTTACCCAACACAATACCAGGGATCTGGGGCCAACGTCCTGACTTTC	CASSYPTQYQGSGANVLTF
TRBJ1-5	-	TRBV27	-	TGTGCCAGCAGTTTCTCCAATCAGCCCCAGCATTTT	CASSFSNQPQHF
TRBJ2-5	-	TRBV5-1	-	TGCGCCAGCAGCTTGATCTCTTTGATCGGAGAGGGGACCCAGTACTTC	CASSLISLIGEGTQYF
TRBJ1-2	-	TRBV10-3	-	TGTGCCATCAGTGTTGGAGGACGGGGGGGCTACACCTTC	CAISVGGRGGYTF
TRBJ1-2	-	TRBV28	TRBD1	TGTGCCAGCAGTTTTGGTCAGGGGGTGGACTATGGCTACACCTTC	CASSFGQGVDYGYTF
TRBJ2-3	once	TRBV4-2	-	TGTGCCAGCAGCCAAGATTCGGTGGATACGCAGTATTTT	CASSQDSVDTQYF
TRBJ1-1	once	TRBV12-3/TRBV12-4	-	TGTGCCAGCACCGGCGTGGGGAGGACTGAAGCTTTCTTT	CASTGVGRTEAFF
TRBJ1-3	-	TRBV19	-	TGTGCCAGTAGTAAGTCGCGGGGCTCTGGAAACACCATATATTTT	CASSKSRGSGNTIYF
TRBJ2-6	-	TRBV28	TRBD1	TGTGCCAGCAGTTCACAGGGGGCTGGGGCCAACGTCCTGACTTTC	CASSSQGAGANVLTF
TRBJ1-1	-	TRBV9	-	TGTGCCAGCAGCGTAGGGGAGGCGACTGAAGCTTTCTTT	CASSVGEATEAFF
TRBJ2-6	-	TRBV2	-	TGTGCCAGCAGGGCGGCTGGGGCCAACGTCCTGACTTTC	CASRAAGANVLTF
TRBJ2-7	-	TRBV6-1	-	TGTGCCAGCAGTGAAGCGCGGACAGTGGGCTCCTACGAGCAGTACTTC	CASSEARTVGSYEQYF